What follows are 15 T cell receptor beta chains derived from one specimen sequenced in a study of STAT3 mutations in large granular lymphocyte leukemia. Repertoires were generated with immunoSEQ multiplex PCR, while TCRdb's copy carries only in-frame clones and drops some. The top ten clones hold 0.43% of a sample with approximately 45,000 clones, 81% of them seen once. Study-level results: In T-cell large granular lymphocyte leukemia, about half of patients showed multiple immunodominant subclonotypes.

For these TCRs, the target antigens are not known. The sample taken for sequencing was PBMCs. The origin of the receptors is a human donor with T large granular lymphocyte leukemia. Some clones in this sample may be carry-over from other donors' samples.

The chain couples TRBV4-2 to TRBJ1-1; no firm D call. Per the germline V gene, CDR1 is LGHNA and CDR2 is YNFKEQ. The CDR3 runs 12 residues. V dropped 4 bases and J dropped 3 bases, with 6 bases sitting between them. The CDR3 here is CASSRPDTEAFF. CDR3 bases: TGTGCCAGCAGCCGACCGGACACTGAAGCTTTCTTT.

V is TRBV28 and J is TRBJ2-1; 14 nucleotides match TRBD2. Looked up from germline, CDR1 is MDHEN and CDR2 is SYDVKM. The CDR3 sequence is 15 residues long. Trimming at V came to 6 bases and at J to 5 bases, leaving 3 bases not matched to a gene. CDR3 in amino acids: CASSPGLAGDNEQFF. DNA of the CDR3: TGTGCCAGCAGCCCGGGACTAGCGGGGGACAATGAGCAGTTCTTC. The full variable domain, in which reference TRBV28 and TRBJ2-1 provide the parts outside the CDR3, is DVKVTQSSRYLVKRTGEKVFLECVQDMDHENMFWYRQDPGLGLRLIYFSYDVKMKEKGDIPEGYSVSREKKERFSLILESASTNQTSMYLCASSPGLAGDNEQFFGPGTRLTVL.

The chain joins TRBV7-9 to TRBJ2-7; tentative D call: TRBD2 (6 bases). This CDR3 region has 13 residues. The V gene lost 5 bases and the J gene lost 1 base, with 9 bases spanning the gap. Germline V lookup: CDR1 SEHNR, CDR2 FQNEAQ (reference sequence). CDR3 in amino acids: CASSPGTSYEQYV. The CDR3 DNA is TGTGCCAGCAGCCCCGGGACTTCCTACGAGCAGTACGTC.

The V gene is TRBV13, the J gene TRBJ2-5; TRBD2 agrees at 7 bases. The CDR3 length is 14 residues. Per germline, CDR1 PRHDT and CDR2 FYEKMQ (reference sequence). Trimming at V came to 5 bases and at J to 1 base, leaving 4 bases not matched to a gene. The CDR3 nucleotides read TGTGCCAGCAGCCGGGGACTATTCCAAGAGACCCAGTACTTC. This encodes CASSRGLFQETQYF.

The rearrangement uses TRBV9 and TRBJ1-2; 9 bases are a match to TRBD1. The germline gives CDR1 SGDLS, CDR2 YYNGEE. The CDR3 runs 16 residues. V trimming: 1 base; J trimming: 2 bases; junction bases outside the gene matches: 6. CDR3 amino acids: CASSVNRGQGNYGYTF. The CDR3 bases are TGTGCCAGCAGCGTAAACCGGGGACAGGGCAACTATGGCTACACCTTC.

The chain's CDR3 is CASSSQARVYNEQFF. As DNA, the CDR3 is TGTGCCAGCAGTTCACAGGCGAGGGTTTACAATGAGCAGTTCTTC. The chain combines TRBV6-6 with TRBJ2-1; D possibly uses TRBD1 or TRBD2 (5 bases each). This CDR3 has 15 residues. Germline V lookup: CDR1 MNHNY, CDR2 SVGAGI (reference sequence). Trimming took off 4 bases at V and 4 bases at J, with 14 bases between the two ends.

This clone showed up just a few times. This chain uses TRBV10-1 with TRBJ2-1; D is perhaps TRBD1 or TRBD2 (5 bases each). Trimming shortened V by 2 bases and J by 8 bases, and 16 bases separated the two germline ends. Germline CDR1 is WNHNN and CDR2 is SYGVQD (reference sequence). The CDR3 is made up of 15 amino acids. The DNA of the CDR3 is TGCGCCAGCAGTGAGGGGGGACCCCTTGGGCATGAGCAGTTCTTC. This codes for CASSEGGPLGHEQFF.

This chain links TRBV14 with TRBJ1-1, with D unclear. V was shortened by 1 base and J by 2 bases, with 11 bases between the two germline ends. There are 15 residues in the CDR3. Germline loops: CDR1 SGHDN, CDR2 FVKESK. The CDR3 loop reads CASSQAGSFNTEAFF. The CDR3, as DNA: TGTGCCAGCAGCCAAGCTGGGTCCTTTAACACTGAAGCTTTCTTT. Looking up the rest from reference TRBV14 and TRBJ1-1 gives the full variable domain: EAGVTQFPSHSVIEKGQTVTLRCDPISGHDNLYWYRRVMGKEIKFLLHFVKESKQDESGMPNNRFLAERTGGTYSTLKVQPAELEDSGVYFCASSQAGSFNTEAFFGQGTRLTVV.

To note about this clone: Its ends do not fully match the called genes, so a read error is possible. This chain uses TRBV5-4 with TRBJ2-6; D may match TRBD1 or TRBD2 (5 bases each). The length of the CDR3 is 16 residues. Germline CDR1 SGHNT, CDR2 YYREEE (reference sequence). CDR3 amino acids: CASSQDTGTGANVLTF. The CDR3 coding sequence is TGCGCCAGCAGCCAAGATACGGGGACCGGGGCCAACGTCCTGACTTTC.

The chain couples TRBV5-4 to TRBJ1-5, with TRBD1 as a possible D gene (6 bases). The length of the CDR3 is 15 residues. V was trimmed by 3 bases and J by 5 bases, leaving 15 bases between them. CDR1 and CDR2 (germline): SGHNT, YYREEE (reference sequence). For the CDR3, the DNA is TGTGCCAGCAGCTCCGGAGGGGGAGGGGATCAGCCCCAGCATTTT. Its translation: CASSSGGGGDQPQHF.

This clone has a handful of counts. CDR3 sequence reads: CASSFSFDWGFNEQFF. The CDR3, as DNA: TGTGCCAGTAGTTTTTCATTTGACTGGGGGTTTAATGAGCAGTTCTTC. The rearrangement links TRBV19 to TRBJ2-1, with D perhaps given as TRBD1 or TRBD2 (5 bases each). CDR3 length: 16 residues. V was shortened by 5 bases and J by 7 bases, with 21 bases between the two germline ends. The germline CDR1 and CDR2 sequences are LNHDA and SQIVND (reference sequence).

This chain joins TRBV5-1 and TRBJ2-4, with D perhaps matching TRBD1 or TRBD2 (5 bases each). This CDR3 comprises 13 residues. Deletions cut 2 bases from V and 8 bases from J, with 11 bases between. Germline V gene lookup returns CDR1 SGHRS and CDR2 YFSETQ. CDR3 amino acids: CASSFPGDDIQYF. CDR3 nucleotides: TGCGCCAGCAGCTTCCCCGGGGACGACATTCAGTACTTC.

This clone occurred once. This sequence joins TRBV5-1 and TRBJ2-2; no firm D call. With 2 bases removed from V and 2 bases from J, the gap between germline ends came to 13 bases. Per the germline V gene, CDR1 is SGHRS and CDR2 is YFSETQ. The CDR3 consists of 16 residues. CDR3 DNA sequence: TGCGCCAGCAGCTTACGATGGCGGACCAACACCGGGGAGCTGTTTTTT. It encodes CASSLRWRTNTGELFF.

The chain has TRBV4-3 and TRBJ2-4, with 7 nucleotides matching TRBD2. J lost 1 base, V lost 1 base, and 1 base had no gene match. The germline CDR1 and CDR2 sequences are LGHNA and YSLEER. The CDR3 length is 15 residues. CDR3 coding DNA: TGCGCCAGCAGCCAAGGGCGGGGGGCCAAAAACATTCAGTACTTC. It translates to CASSQGRGAKNIQYF.

This clone appeared a few times. The chain carries TRBV21-1 and TRBJ2-1; the D call in the table, TRBD1, was not verified against the DNA. TRBV21-1 is a listed pseudogene. The CDR3 contains 18 residues. CDR3 region: CASSKLVGTTSQVDEQFF. In DNA form, the CDR3 reads TGTGCCAGCAGCAAACTGGTAGGGACAACAAGTCAGGTCGATGAGCAGTTCTTC.